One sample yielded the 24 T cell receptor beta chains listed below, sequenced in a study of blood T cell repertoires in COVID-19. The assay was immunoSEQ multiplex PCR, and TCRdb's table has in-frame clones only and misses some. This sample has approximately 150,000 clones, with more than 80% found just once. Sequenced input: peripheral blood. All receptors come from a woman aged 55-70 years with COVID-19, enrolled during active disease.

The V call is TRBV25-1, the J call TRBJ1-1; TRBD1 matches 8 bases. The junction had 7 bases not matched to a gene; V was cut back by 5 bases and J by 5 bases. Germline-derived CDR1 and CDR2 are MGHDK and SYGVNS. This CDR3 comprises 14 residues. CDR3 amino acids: CASSPFRGRTEAFF. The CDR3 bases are TGTGCCAGCAGTCCTTTCAGGGGGCGTACTGAAGCTTTCTTT.

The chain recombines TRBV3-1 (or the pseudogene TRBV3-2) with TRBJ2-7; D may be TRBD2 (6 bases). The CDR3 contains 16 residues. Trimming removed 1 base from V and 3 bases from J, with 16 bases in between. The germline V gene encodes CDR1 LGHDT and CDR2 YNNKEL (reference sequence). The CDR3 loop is CASSQGVGGAIYEQYF. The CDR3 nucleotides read TGTGCCAGCAGCCAAGGGGTCGGAGGGGCCATCTACGAGCAGTACTTC.

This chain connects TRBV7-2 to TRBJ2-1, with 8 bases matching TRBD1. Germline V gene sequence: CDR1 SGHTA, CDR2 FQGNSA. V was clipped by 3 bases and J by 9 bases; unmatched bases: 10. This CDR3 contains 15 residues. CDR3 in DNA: TGTGCCAGCAGCTTGGCGGCAGGGGGCGCATCTGAGCAGTTCTTC. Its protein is CASSLAAGGASEQFF.

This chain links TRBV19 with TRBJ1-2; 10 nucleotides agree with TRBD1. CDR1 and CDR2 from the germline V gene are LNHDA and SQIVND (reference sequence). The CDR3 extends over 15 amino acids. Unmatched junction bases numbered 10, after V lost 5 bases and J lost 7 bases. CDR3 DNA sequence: TGTGCCAGTAGTCCCCTCTATGGACAGGGGGGTGGCTACACCTTC. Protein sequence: CASSPLYGQGGGYTF. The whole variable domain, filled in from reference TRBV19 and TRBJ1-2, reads DGGITQSPKYLFRKEGQNVTLSCEQNLNHDAMYWYRQDPGQGLRLIYYSQIVNDFQKGDIAEGYSVSREKKESFPLTVTSAQKNPTAFYLCASSPLYGQGGGYTFGSGTRLTVV.

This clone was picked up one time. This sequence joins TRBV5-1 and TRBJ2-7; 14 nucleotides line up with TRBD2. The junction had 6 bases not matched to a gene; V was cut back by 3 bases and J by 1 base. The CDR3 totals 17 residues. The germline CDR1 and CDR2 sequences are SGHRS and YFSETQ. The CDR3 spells CASSWGLAGALSYEQYF. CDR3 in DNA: TGCGCCAGCAGCTGGGGACTAGCGGGGGCCCTATCCTACGAGCAGTACTTC.

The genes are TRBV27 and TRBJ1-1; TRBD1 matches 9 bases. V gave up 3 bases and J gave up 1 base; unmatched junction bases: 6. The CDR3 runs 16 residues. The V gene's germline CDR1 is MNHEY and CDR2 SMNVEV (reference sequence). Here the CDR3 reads CASSFRQGVRNTEAFF. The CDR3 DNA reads TGTGCCAGCAGTTTCAGACAGGGGGTTCGGAACACTGAAGCTTTCTTT.

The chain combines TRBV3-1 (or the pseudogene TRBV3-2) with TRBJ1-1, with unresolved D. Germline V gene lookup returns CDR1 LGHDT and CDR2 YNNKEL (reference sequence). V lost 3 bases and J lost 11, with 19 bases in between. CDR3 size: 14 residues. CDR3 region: CASSQTTGDRLAFF. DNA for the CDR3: TGTGCCAGCAGCCAGACGACCGGGGATCGTCTGGCTTTCTTT.

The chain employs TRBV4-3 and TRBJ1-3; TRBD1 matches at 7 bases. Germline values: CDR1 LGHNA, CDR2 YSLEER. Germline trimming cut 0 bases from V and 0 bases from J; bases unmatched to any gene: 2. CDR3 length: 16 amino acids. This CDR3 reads CASSQDRDSSGNTIYF. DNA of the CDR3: TGCGCCAGCAGCCAAGATAGGGACAGCTCTGGAAACACCATATATTTT.

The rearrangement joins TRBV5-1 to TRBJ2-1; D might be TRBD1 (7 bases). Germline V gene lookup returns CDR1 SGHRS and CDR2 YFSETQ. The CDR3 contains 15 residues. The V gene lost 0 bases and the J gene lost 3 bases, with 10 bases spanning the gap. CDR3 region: CASSLGQGGYNEQFF. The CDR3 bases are TGCGCCAGCAGCTTGGGGCAGGGGGGCTACAATGAGCAGTTCTTC.

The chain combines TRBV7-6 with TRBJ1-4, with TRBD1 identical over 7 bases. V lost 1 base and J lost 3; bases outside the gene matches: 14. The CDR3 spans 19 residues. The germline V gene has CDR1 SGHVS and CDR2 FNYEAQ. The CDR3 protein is CASSLGRGRFGIANEKLFF. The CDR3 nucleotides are TGTGCCAGCAGCTTAGGAAGGGGGCGGTTTGGAATAGCTAATGAAAAACTGTTTTTT.

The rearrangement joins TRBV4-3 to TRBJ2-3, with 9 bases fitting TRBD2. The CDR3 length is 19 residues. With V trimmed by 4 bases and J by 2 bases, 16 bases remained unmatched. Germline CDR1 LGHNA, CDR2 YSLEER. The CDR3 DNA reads TGCGCCAGCAGCCTCGGGGAAGCGGGGGGTCTTTCCTACACAGATACGCAGTATTTT. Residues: CASSLGEAGGLSYTDTQYF.

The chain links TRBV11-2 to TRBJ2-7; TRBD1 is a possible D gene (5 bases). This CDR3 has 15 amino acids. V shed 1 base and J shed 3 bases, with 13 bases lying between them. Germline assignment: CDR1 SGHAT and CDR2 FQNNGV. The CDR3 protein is CASSLAQGPLYEQYF. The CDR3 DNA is TGTGCCAGCAGCTTAGCCCAGGGCCCCCTCTACGAGCAGTACTTC.

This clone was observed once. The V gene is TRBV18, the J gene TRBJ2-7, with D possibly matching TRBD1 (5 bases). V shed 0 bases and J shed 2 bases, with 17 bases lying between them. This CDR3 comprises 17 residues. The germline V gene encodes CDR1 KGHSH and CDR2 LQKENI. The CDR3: CASSPPIPDRNPYEQYF. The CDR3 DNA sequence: TGTGCCAGCTCACCACCGATTCCCGACAGAAACCCCTACGAGCAGTACTTC.

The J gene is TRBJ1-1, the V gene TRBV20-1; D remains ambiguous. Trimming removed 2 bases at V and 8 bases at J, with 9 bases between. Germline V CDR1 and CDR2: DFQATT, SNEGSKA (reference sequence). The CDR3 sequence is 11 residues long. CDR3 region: CSARSEREAFF. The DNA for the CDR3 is TGCAGTGCTAGATCCGAGAGGGAAGCTTTCTTT.

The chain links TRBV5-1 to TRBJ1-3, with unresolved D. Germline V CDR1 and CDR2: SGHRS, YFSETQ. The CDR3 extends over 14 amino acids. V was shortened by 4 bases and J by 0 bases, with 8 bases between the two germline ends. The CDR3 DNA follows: TGCGCCAGCAGCGCAGAATACTCTGGAAACACCATATATTTT. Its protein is CASSAEYSGNTIYF.

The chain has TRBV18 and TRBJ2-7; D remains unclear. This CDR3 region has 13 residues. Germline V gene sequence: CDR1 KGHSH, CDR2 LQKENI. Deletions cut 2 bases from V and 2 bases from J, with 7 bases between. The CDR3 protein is CASSPYTTYEQYF. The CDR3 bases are TGTGCCAGCTCACCATACACCACCTACGAGCAGTACTTC. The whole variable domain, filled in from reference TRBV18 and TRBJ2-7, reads NAGVMQNPRHLVRRRGQEARLRCSPMKGHSHVYWYRQLPEEGLKFMVYLQKENIIDESGMPKERFSAEFPKEGPSILRIQQVVRGDSAAYFCASSPYTTYEQYFGPGTRLTVT.

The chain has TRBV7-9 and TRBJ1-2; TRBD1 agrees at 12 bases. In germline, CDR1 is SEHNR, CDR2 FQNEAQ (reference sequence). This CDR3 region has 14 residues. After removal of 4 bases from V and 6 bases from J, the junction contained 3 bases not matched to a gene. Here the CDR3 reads CASSSGQGADGYTF. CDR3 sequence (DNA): TGTGCCAGCAGCTCGGGACAGGGGGCAGATGGCTACACCTTC.

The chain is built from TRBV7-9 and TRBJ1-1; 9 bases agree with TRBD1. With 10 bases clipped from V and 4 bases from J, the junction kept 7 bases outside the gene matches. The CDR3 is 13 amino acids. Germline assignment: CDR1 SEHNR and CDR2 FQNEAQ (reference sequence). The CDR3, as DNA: TGTGCCACATCGACAGGGGGAATCACTGAAGCTTTCTTT. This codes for CATSTGGITEAFF.

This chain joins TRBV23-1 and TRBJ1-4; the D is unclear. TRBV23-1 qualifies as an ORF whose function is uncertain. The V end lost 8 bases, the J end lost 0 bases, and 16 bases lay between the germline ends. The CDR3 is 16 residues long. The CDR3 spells CASLPREGTTNEKLFF. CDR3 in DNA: TGCGCCAGCCTCCCCCGGGAGGGAACAACTAATGAAAAACTGTTTTTT.

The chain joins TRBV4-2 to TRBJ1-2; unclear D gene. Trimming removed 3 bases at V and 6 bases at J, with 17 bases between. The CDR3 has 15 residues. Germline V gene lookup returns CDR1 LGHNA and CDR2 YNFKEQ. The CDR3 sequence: CASSQEEQERNGYTF. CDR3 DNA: TGTGCCAGCAGCCAGGAGGAGCAGGAAAGGAATGGCTACACCTTC.

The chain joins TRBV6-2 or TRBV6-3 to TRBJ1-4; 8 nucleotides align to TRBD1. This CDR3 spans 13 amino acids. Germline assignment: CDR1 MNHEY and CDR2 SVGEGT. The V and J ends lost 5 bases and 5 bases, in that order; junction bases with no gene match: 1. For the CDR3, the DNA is TGTGCCAGCAGTGGACAGGGAAATGAAAAACTGTTTTTT. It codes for CASSGQGNEKLFF.

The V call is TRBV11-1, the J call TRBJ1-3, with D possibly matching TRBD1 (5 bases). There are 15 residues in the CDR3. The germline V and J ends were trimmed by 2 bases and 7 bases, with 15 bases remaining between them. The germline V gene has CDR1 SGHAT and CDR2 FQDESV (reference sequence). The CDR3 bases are TGTGCCAGCAGCTTATCGGCAGGGCTGTGGAACACCATATATTTT. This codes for CASSLSAGLWNTIYF.

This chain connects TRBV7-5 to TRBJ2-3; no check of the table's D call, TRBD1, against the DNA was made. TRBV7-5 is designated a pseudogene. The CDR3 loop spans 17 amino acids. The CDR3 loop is CARSVWTVICGTDTQYF. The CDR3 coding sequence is TGTGCCAGAAGCGTCTGGACAGTCATCTGTGGCACAGATACGCAGTATTTT.

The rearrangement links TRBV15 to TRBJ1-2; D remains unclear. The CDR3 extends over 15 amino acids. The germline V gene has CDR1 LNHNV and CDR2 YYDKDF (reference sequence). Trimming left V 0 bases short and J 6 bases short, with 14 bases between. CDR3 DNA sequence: TGTGCCACCAGCAGAGATCTTAGTGAGGGAAATGGCTACACCTTC. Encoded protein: CATSRDLSEGNGYTF.